This T cell receptor beta chain was identified in a study of T-cell memory formation after mild COVID-19. Study context: TCR clusters were mostly donor specific.

TCR alpha and TCR beta cDNA libraries carrying sample barcodes and UMIs came from 5'RACE with constant-segment primers. Using its own MiXCR run on the 5' RACE reads, TCRdb lists one record per CDR3 protein. The sample consists of 550,000 to 600,000 distinct CDR3 sequences, approximately 21% of them appearing once. Note on this clonotype: Its antigen remains unknown.

Findings and limits, study-wide: Memory from before infection featured some responding clones, which suggests cross-reactive memory joined.

The ends lost 4 bases at V and 5 bases at J; junction bases unmatched: 8. The CDR3 has 16 amino acids. The receptor's source is an adult woman who had mild COVID-19 (a few samples of this study predate the infection). Cell type and time point are not known. V is TRBV12-3 or TRBV12-4 and J is TRBJ2-1; TRBD2 aligns across 10 bases. The sequenced sample consisted of PBMCs or a T cell subset sorted from them (not recorded which). The CDR3 loop reads CASSWVAGGQHNEQFF. The CDR3 DNA reads TGTGCCAGCAGTTGGGTAGCGGGAGGACAACACAATGAGCAGTTCTTC.